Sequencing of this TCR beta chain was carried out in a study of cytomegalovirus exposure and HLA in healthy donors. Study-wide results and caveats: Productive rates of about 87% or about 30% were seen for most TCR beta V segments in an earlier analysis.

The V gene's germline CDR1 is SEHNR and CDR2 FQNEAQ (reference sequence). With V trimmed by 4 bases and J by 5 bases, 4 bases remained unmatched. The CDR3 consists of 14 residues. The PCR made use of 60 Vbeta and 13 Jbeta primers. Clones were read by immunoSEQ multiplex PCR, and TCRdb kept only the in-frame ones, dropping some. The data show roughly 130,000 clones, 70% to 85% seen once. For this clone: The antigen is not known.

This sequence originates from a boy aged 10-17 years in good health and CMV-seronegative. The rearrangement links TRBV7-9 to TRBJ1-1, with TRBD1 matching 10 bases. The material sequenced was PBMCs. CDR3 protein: CASSSDRGRTEAFF. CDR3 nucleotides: TGTGCCAGCAGCTCGGACAGGGGGAGAACTGAAGCTTTCTTT.